This T cell receptor (beta chain) was sequenced in a study of blood T cell repertoires in COVID-19. Study-level background: Collection of acute and convalescent COVID-19 samples took place in the United States, Italy and Spain. Sample material is recorded as cDNA or gDNA derived from T cells, B-cell-depleted T cells, or PBMCs.

Individuals drawn from under 30 US areas were roughly 18 to 100 years old. Assignment of participants to cohorts was predicated upon participant-reported clinical history. Only in-frame clones appear in the TCRdb table, and some are missing; sequencing was by immunoSEQ multiplex PCR. Of 150,000 to 200,000 clones listed, roughly 77% are singletons. V was shortened by 0 bases and J by 6 bases, with 9 bases between the two germline ends. The CDR3 has 14 residues. Germline V CDR1 and CDR2: ENHRY, SYGVKD. This clonotype originated in a woman aged 50 to 60 with acute COVID-19. This sequence joins TRBV10-3 and TRBJ2-1, with a tentative D call TRBD1 (6 bases). Sequencing was done on a sample of PBMCs or T cells enriched from blood (not recorded which). The CDR3 loop is CAISESSRGNEQFF. The CDR3 DNA follows: TGTGCCATCAGTGAGTCGAGCAGGGGCAATGAGCAGTTCTTC.